This T cell receptor (beta chain) was sequenced in a study of tumor-infiltrating lymphocytes in localized non-small cell lung cancer. Germline V CDR1 and CDR2: MNHNY, SVGAGI (reference sequence). CDR3 length equals 15 residues. V lost 5 bases, J lost 0 bases, and 14 bases lay in between. Produced via immunoSEQ multiplex PCR; TCRdb's table is partial and in-frame only. Here the sample spans about 25,000 clones, just under 70% being singletons. The specimen sequenced was lung tumor tissue. The chain is built from TRBV6-6 and TRBJ2-7, with D possibly being TRBD2 (5 bases). This clonotype originated in a human donor with non-small cell lung cancer. The CDR3 region is CASSPMGASSYEQYF. CDR3 bases: TGTGCCAGCAGTCCAATGGGAGCTAGCTCCTACGAGCAGTACTTC.